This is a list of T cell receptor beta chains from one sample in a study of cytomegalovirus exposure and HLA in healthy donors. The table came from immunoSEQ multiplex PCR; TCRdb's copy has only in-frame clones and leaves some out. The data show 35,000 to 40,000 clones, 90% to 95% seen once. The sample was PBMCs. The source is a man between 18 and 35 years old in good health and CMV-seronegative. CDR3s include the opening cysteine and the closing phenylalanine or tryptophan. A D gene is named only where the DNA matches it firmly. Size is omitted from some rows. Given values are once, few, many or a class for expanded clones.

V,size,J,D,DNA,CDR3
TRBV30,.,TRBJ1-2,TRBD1,TGTGCCGGCACAGGGGGCTCGCTCTATGGCTACACCTTC,CAGTGGSLYGYTF
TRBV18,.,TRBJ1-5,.,TGTGCCAGCTCACAGGGGACATCAGATCAGCCCCAGCATTTT,CASSQGTSDQPQHF
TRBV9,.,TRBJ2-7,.,TGTGCCAGCAGCGTAGTCGGAGGCGAGCAGTACTTC,CASSVVGGEQYF
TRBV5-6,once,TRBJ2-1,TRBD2,TGTGCCAGCAGGGATTCTAGCGGGAGGGTCTTTTACAATGAGCAGTTCTTC,CASRDSSGRVFYNEQFF
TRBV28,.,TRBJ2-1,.,TGTGCCTGCCGTGCGGCTAGCGAGTCATACAATGAGCAGTTCTTC,CACRAASESYNEQFF
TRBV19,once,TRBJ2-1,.,TGTGCCAGTTCTAGGGTAGCGGTCAATGAGCAGTTCTTC,CASSRVAVNEQFF
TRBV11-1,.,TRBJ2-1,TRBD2,TGTGCCAGCAGCAGGACTAGCGGGAGGGCTAACAATGAGCAGTTCTTC,CASSRTSGRANNEQFF
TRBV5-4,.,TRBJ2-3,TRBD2,TGTGCCAGCAGCCGCCTAGCGGGGCCTAGCACAGATACGCAGTATTTT,CASSRLAGPSTDTQYF
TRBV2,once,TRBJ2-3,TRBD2,TGTGCCAGCAGCCTGACTAGCGGAGGCACAGATACGCAGTATTTT,CASSLTSGGTDTQYF
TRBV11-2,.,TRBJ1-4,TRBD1,TGTGCCAGCAGCCGACAGGGGGGATTTGAAAAACTGTTTTTT,CASSRQGGFEKLFF
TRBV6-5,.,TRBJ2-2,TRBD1,TGTGCCAGCAGTTACTTCCAGGGGGTCACCGGGGAGCTGTTTTTT,CASSYFQGVTGELFF
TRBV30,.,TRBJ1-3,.,TGTGCCTGGAGCGTCGGGATTTCCTCTGGAAACACCATATATTTT,CAWSVGISSGNTIYF
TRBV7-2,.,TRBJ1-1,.,TGTGCCAGCAGCTCCCGTCCGAACACTGAAGCTTTCTTT,CASSSRPNTEAFF
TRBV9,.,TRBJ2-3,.,TGTGCCAGCAGCGTATCACTAGCAGCAGATACGCAGTATTTT,CASSVSLAADTQYF
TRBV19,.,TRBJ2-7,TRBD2,TGTGCCAGTAGTATAGTCGGGGGGACCTACGAGCAGTACTTC,CASSIVGGTYEQYF
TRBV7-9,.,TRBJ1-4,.,TGTGCCAGCAGCTTAGCCGGGACTGAGAATGAAAAACTGTTTTTT,CASSLAGTENEKLFF
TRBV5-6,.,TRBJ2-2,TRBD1,TGTGCCAGCACCACGTCTGGACAGGGCTTGGGTTACACCGGGGAGCTGTTTTTT,CASTTSGQGLGYTGELFF
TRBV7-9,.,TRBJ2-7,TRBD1,TGTGCCAGCAGCCTACGTGGGACAGGAAACTACGAGCAGTACTTC,CASSLRGTGNYEQYF
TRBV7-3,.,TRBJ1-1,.,TGTGCCAGCAGCTTGGACATAGACACTGAAGCTTTCTTT,CASSLDIDTEAFF
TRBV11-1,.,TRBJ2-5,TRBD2,TGTGCCAGCAGCCCGAGCCTACGGGGGGGCGAACTGGAGACCCAGTACTTC,CASSPSLRGGELETQYF
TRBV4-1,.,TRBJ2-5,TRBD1,TGCGCCAGCAGCCAAGATTCTGGGACAGAAGAGACCCAGTACTTC,CASSQDSGTEETQYF
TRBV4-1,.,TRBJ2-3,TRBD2,TGCGCCAGCAGCCCAAGTGCTAGCGGGAGGGCCGGCACAGATACGCAGTATTTT,CASSPSASGRAGTDTQYF
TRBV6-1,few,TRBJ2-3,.,TGTGCCAGCAGTGAAGAGGGCAGGGATTCAGATACGCAGTATTTT,CASSEEGRDSDTQYF
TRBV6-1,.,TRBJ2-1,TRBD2,TGTGCCAGCACCCAGTCTAGCGGTGGATACAATGAGCAGTTCTTC,CASTQSSGGYNEQFF
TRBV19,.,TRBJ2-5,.,TGTGCCAGTAGTATAGATTCCCCGGGGATGGAGACCCAGTACTTC,CASSIDSPGMETQYF
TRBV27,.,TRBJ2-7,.,TGTGCCAGCAGTTCCTCAGGAACCTACGAGCAGTACTTC,CASSSSGTYEQYF
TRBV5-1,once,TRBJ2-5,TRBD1,TGCGCCAGCAGCTTGTTGGGCCAGGGGGCACGGGGGCAAGAGACCCAGTACTTC,CASSLLGQGARGQETQYF
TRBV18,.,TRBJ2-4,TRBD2,TGTGCCAGCTCACCACAAACAATTAGCGGGGCCAAAAACATTCAGTACTTC,CASSPQTISGAKNIQYF
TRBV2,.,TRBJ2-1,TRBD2,TGTGCCAGCAGTGAGTCTAGCGGGGGGTCTGAGCAGTTCTTC,CASSESSGGSEQFF
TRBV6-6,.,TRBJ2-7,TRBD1,TGTGCCAGCAGTTACTCGGACAGGGCCTCCTACGAGCAGTACTTC,CASSYSDRASYEQYF
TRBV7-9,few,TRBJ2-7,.,TGTGCCAGCAGCTTAAGGGGCCTCACCGCTCGGAGTTTCTCCTACGAGCAGTACTTC,CASSLRGLTARSFSYEQYF
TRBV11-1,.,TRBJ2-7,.,TGTGCCAGCGCTTTGCCGGGGTCTGACGAGCAGTACTTC,CASALPGSDEQYF
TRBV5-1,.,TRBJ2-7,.,TGCGCCAGCAGCCTGACGGGCGAGCAGTACTTC,CASSLTGEQYF
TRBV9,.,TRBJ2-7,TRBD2,TGTGCCAGCAGCTCCCGACTAGCGGGGTTCTACGAGCAGTACTTC,CASSSRLAGFYEQYF
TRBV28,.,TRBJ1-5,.,TGTGCCAGCAGTTTAGAGTTTAGGGGACCCCAGCATTTT,CASSLEFRGPQHF
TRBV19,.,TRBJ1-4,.,TGTGCCAGTAGCAATTCTTTGTGGGCTGTTAATGAAAAACTGTTTTTT,CASSNSLWAVNEKLFF